The source of this T cell receptor (beta chain) is a study of OX40 agonist ivuxolimab in advanced cancers. Regarding the study as a whole: Determination of antigen specificity was not performed for the expanded peripheral T cells.

Only in-frame clones appear in the TCRdb table, and some are missing; sequencing was by immunoSEQ multiplex PCR. The table records tens of thousands of clones, about 82% of them present only once. V lost 2 bases to trimming and J lost 2 bases; unmatched junction nucleotides: 5. The CDR3 sequence is 16 residues long. Germline values: CDR1 SGHVT, CDR2 SQSDAQ. Turning to this clone: The antigen is unknown.

This TCR was recovered from an adult with an advanced solid tumor such as melanoma, head and neck, liver or kidney cancer. The material sequenced was CD4+ or CD8+ T cells sorted from blood, taken in a trial of the OX40 agonist ivuxolimab. V and J are TRBV7-4 and TRBJ2-1, with 8 bases matching TRBD1. CDR3 nucleotides: TGTGCCAGCAGCTTATCCGGGACAGGAACCTACAATGAGCAGTTCTTC. Residues: CASSLSGTGTYNEQFF.